One sample yielded the 10 T cell receptor beta chains listed below, sequenced in a study of blood T cell repertoires in COVID-19. Libraries were prepared by immunoSEQ multiplex PCR; TCRdb keeps only in-frame clonotypes and omits some of them. This sample yields around 140,000 clones, of which around 80% are seen a single time; roughly 2.2% belongs to the top ten. The sample consisted of PBMCs or T cells enriched from blood (not recorded which). These receptors were collected from a man aged 35 to 55 with acute COVID-19.

This clone was counted once. V is TRBV7-9 and J is TRBJ1-1; 8 bases are a match to TRBD1. After removal of 4 bases from V and 5 bases from J, the junction contained 3 bases not matched to a gene. This CDR3 is built from 13 residues. Per the germline V gene, CDR1 is SEHNR and CDR2 is FQNEAQ (reference sequence). The CDR3 loop is CASSWTGLTEAFF. CDR3 in DNA: TGTGCCAGCAGCTGGACAGGGTTGACTGAAGCTTTCTTT.

The chain has TRBV9 and TRBJ2-7; 8 nucleotides align to TRBD1. The length of the CDR3 is 12 residues. CDR1 SGDLS and CDR2 YYNGEE come from the germline V gene. The junction had 2 bases not matched to a gene; V was cut back by 3 bases and J by 6 bases. The CDR3 sequence is CASSGQGSEQYF. The DNA for the CDR3 is TGTGCCAGCAGCGGACAGGGGAGCGAGCAGTACTTC.

This chain joins TRBV12-2 and TRBJ1-2; the listed D gene, TRBD1, was not tested against the DNA. TRBV12-2 is listed as a pseudogene. The CDR3 sequence is 18 residues long. CDR3 region: CASRLAQLPGQGNAGYTF. For the CDR3, the DNA is TGTGCAAGTCGCTTAGCGCAACTCCCGGGACAGGGAAACGCTGGCTACACCTTC.

The rearrangement joins TRBV7-2 to TRBJ2-3, with a possible D match to TRBD2 (5 bases). This CDR3 is 16 amino acids long. Trimming shortened V by 1 base and J by 2 bases, and 13 bases separated the two germline ends. Germline CDR1 is SGHTA and CDR2 is FQGNSA. DNA of the CDR3: TGTGCCAGCAGCTTAGTTGGCCAGCGGTCCACAGATACGCAGTATTTT. This translates into CASSLVGQRSTDTQYF.

The J gene is TRBJ2-7, the V gene TRBV5-1; TRBD2 matches 11 bases. The CDR3 loop spans 16 amino acids. Trimming at V came to 4 bases and at J to 2 bases, leaving 8 bases not matched to a gene. Germline V gene lookup returns CDR1 SGHRS and CDR2 YFSETQ. CDR3 DNA sequence: TGCGCCAGCAGCCCCGTGACTAGCGGGACTGCCTACGAGCAGTACTTC. Protein sequence: CASSPVTSGTAYEQYF.

The CDR3 reads CASSEYIGQTSSYEQYF. The DNA of the CDR3 is TGTGCCAGCAGTGAATATATAGGGCAGACTAGCTCCTACGAGCAGTACTTC. This chain joins TRBV25-1 and TRBJ2-7; tentatively, D is TRBD2 (6 bases). The CDR3 contains 17 residues. The germline gives CDR1 MGHDK, CDR2 SYGVNS. The V and J ends lost 0 bases and 0 bases respectively, with 15 bases between them.

J is TRBJ2-5 and V is TRBV7-6; 11 nucleotides match TRBD1. The V and J ends lost 5 bases and 5 bases, in that order; junction bases with no gene match: 7. The CDR3 is 15 amino acids. From germline, CDR1 is SGHVS and CDR2 FNYEAQ. CDR3 sequence reads: CASSAGQGAGETQYF. As DNA, the CDR3 is TGTGCCAGCAGCGCCGGACAGGGGGCTGGCGAGACCCAGTACTTC. The full variable domain, completed using reference TRBV7-6 and TRBJ2-5, is GAGVSQSPRYKVTKRGQDVALRCDPISGHVSLYWYRQALGQGPEFLTYFNYEAQQDKSGLPNDRFSAERPEGSISTLTIQRTEQRDSAMYRCASSAGQGAGETQYFGPGTRLLVL.

This chain connects TRBV27 to TRBJ2-5; 12 bases fit TRBD1. The germline V gene encodes CDR1 MNHEY and CDR2 SMNVEV (reference sequence). Trimming took 6 bases from V and 1 from J; bases not matched to a gene: 6. The CDR3 is 16 amino acids. In nucleotides, the CDR3 is TGTGCCAGCAGCCGGGACAGGGGGCCGGGCCAAGAGACCCAGTACTTC. This gives the protein CASSRDRGPGQETQYF.

The rearrangement joins TRBV9 to TRBJ1-3; the match to TRBD1 covers 7 bases. CDR1 SGDLS and CDR2 YYNGEE come from the germline V gene. This CDR3 has 17 amino acids. V gave up 3 bases and J gave up 1 base; unmatched junction bases: 10. CDR3 DNA sequence: TGTGCCAGCAGCGCGGGGACAGAACTAGTATCTGGAAACACCATATATTTT. This codes for CASSAGTELVSGNTIYF.

The CDR3 loop is CASSQGQGKNIQYF. The CDR3 DNA is TGTGCCAGCTCGCAGGGACAGGGTAAAAACATTCAGTACTTC. The rearrangement uses TRBV18 and TRBJ2-4, with 9 bases lining up with TRBD1. V trimming: 6 bases; J trimming: 4 bases; junction bases outside the gene matches: 4. CDR3 size: 14 residues. The germline CDR1 and CDR2 sequences are KGHSH and LQKENI.